The 22 T cell receptor beta chains below all came from one sample that was sequenced in a study of blood T cell repertoires in COVID-19. Profiled with immunoSEQ multiplex PCR; TCRdb holds only in-frame clones, not every one. The repertoire consists of around 250,000 clones, with more than 80% occurring once and the leading ten covering around 0.8%. The sequenced sample was PBMCs or T cells enriched from blood (not recorded which). The receptors derive from a man aged 50 to 60 who had been exposed to COVID-19.

The chain couples TRBV2 to TRBJ1-2; tentatively, D is TRBD1 (6 bases). V lost 5 bases to trimming and J lost 2 bases, with 12 bases between them. Germline V gene lookup returns CDR1 SNHLY and CDR2 FYNNEI. The CDR3 is 14 residues long. DNA of the CDR3: TGTGCCAGCAGTTCGGGACATCGGAACTATGGCTACACCTTC. This sequence encodes CASSSGHRNYGYTF.

The genes are TRBV6-5 and TRBJ1-5; D is possibly TRBD1 (6 bases). CDR1 is MNHEY and CDR2 is SVGAGI in the germline V gene. This CDR3 has 13 residues. Trimming shortened V by 10 bases and J by 4 bases, and 14 bases separated the two germline ends. For the CDR3, the DNA is TGTGCCACCAGGGGCAGGGCAAATCAGCCCCAGCATTTT. Amino acids: CATRGRANQPQHF.

The J gene is TRBJ2-1, the V gene TRBV7-6; 10 nucleotides line up with TRBD2. Looked up from germline, CDR1 is SGHVS and CDR2 is FNYEAQ. The CDR3 extends over 15 amino acids. With 4 bases clipped from V and 9 bases from J, the junction kept 9 bases outside the gene matches. The CDR3 nucleotides are TGTGCCAGCAGCTCCCCCCCTAGCGGGGGTGGTGAGCAGTTCTTC. This sequence encodes CASSSPPSGGGEQFF. The variable domain in full, completed from reference TRBV7-6 and TRBJ2-1, reads GAGVSQSPRYKVTKRGQDVALRCDPISGHVSLYWYRQALGQGPEFLTYFNYEAQQDKSGLPNDRFSAERPEGSISTLTIQRTEQRDSAMYRCASSSPPSGGGEQFFGPGTRLTVL.

This sequence joins TRBV13 and TRBJ2-5, with 9 bases that match TRBD1. This CDR3 comprises 14 residues. V trimming: 4 bases; J trimming: 5 bases; junction bases outside the gene matches: 5. The V gene's germline CDR1 is PRHDT and CDR2 FYEKMQ (reference sequence). CDR3 coding DNA: TGTGCCAGCAGCTCGGGACAGGGTCTTGAGACCCAGTACTTC. Its protein product is CASSSGQGLETQYF.

J is TRBJ2-1 and V is TRBV7-8, with 7 bases lining up with TRBD1. V trimming: 1 base; J trimming: 4 bases; junction bases outside the gene matches: 10. The CDR3 is 17 amino acids. CDR1 and CDR2 from the germline V gene are SGHVS and FQNEAQ. The CDR3 loop reads CASSLEGDSRRYNEQFF. The CDR3 DNA sequence: TGTGCCAGCAGCTTAGAGGGGGACAGCCGAAGATACAATGAGCAGTTCTTC.

V gene TRBV27 combines with J gene TRBJ2-5; D is uncertain. V was cut by 2 bases and J by 4 bases, with 8 bases left in between. In germline, CDR1 is MNHEY, CDR2 SMNVEV (reference sequence). This CDR3 is built from 13 residues. The CDR3 DNA follows: TGTGCCAGCAGTTTACGGTCGGGAGAGACCCAGTACTTC. Encoded protein: CASSLRSGETQYF.

The rearrangement links TRBV28 to TRBJ2-7; D remains ambiguous. The V and J ends lost 5 bases and 6 bases respectively, with 17 bases between them. This CDR3 spans 14 amino acids. Germline lookup yields CDR1 MDHEN and CDR2 SYDVKM. The CDR3 spells CASSDVSADFEQYV. Written as DNA, the CDR3 is TGTGCCAGCAGTGACGTCTCGGCCGACTTCGAGCAGTACGTC.

This chain links TRBV24-1 with TRBJ2-4, with 9 bases aligning to TRBD1. Germline V CDR1 and CDR2: KGHDR, SFDVKD. There are 16 residues in the CDR3. V trimming: 4 bases; J trimming: 2 bases; junction bases outside the gene matches: 5. The CDR3 bases are TGTGCCACCAGTGACGGGACAGGGTGGACCAAAAACATTCAGTACTTC. Translating gives CATSDGTGWTKNIQYF.

This chain uses TRBV27 with TRBJ1-5; no clear D gene. Trimming removed 7 bases from V and 2 bases from J, with 15 bases in between. Germline-derived CDR1 and CDR2 are MNHEY and SMNVEV (reference sequence). The CDR3 sequence is 15 residues long. The DNA for the CDR3 is TGTGCCAGCACCCCCATCACAGAACGCAATCAGCCCCAGCATTTT. As protein: CASTPITERNQPQHF.

This clone occurred once. The chain recombines TRBV4-1 with TRBJ2-3, with 8 bases aligning to TRBD2. Germline V gene lookup returns CDR1 MGHRA and CDR2 YSYEKL. The V segment lost 11 bases and the J segment 0 bases; nucleotides outside the gene matches: 7. The CDR3 length is 14 residues. CDR3 in amino acids: CACSRGGSTDTQYF. The CDR3, as DNA: TGCGCCTGCTCACGGGGGGGAAGCACAGATACGCAGTATTTT.

V gene TRBV5-4 combines with J gene TRBJ2-5; 9 nucleotides agree with TRBD1. This CDR3 contains 16 residues. The germline V gene has CDR1 SGHNT and CDR2 YYREEE (reference sequence). After removal of 4 bases from V and 2 bases from J, the junction contained 9 bases not matched to a gene. Here the CDR3 reads CASSPNLGQGQETQYF. The CDR3, as DNA: TGTGCCAGCAGCCCAAACCTGGGACAGGGTCAAGAGACCCAGTACTTC.

This chain uses TRBV18 with TRBJ2-5; TRBD1 aligns across 12 bases. The CDR3 totals 17 residues. Germline CDR1 reads KGHSH; CDR2 reads LQKENI. After removal of 1 base from V and 4 bases from J, the junction contained 7 bases not matched to a gene. This chain's CDR3 is CASSPLPGQGAGETQYF. In nucleotides, the CDR3 is TGTGCCAGCTCACCACTTCCGGGACAGGGGGCTGGAGAGACCCAGTACTTC.

This clone was observed a few times. The rearrangement uses TRBV23-1 and TRBJ2-7; 7 bases match TRBD1. TRBV23-1 is identified as an open reading frame with a role that is uncertain. This CDR3 has 13 residues. J gave up 1 base and V 11 bases, and 8 bases lay outside the gene matches. CDR3 loop: CAWLDRRSYEQYF. The CDR3 DNA reads as TGCGCCTGGTTGGACAGGCGATCCTACGAGCAGTACTTC.

The chain joins TRBV3-1 (or the pseudogene TRBV3-2) to TRBJ1-3; 9 positions match TRBD1. Germline CDR1 reads LGHDT; CDR2 reads YNNKEL (reference sequence). This CDR3 has 16 amino acids. V lost 2 bases and J lost 2; bases outside the gene matches: 4. The DNA for the CDR3 is TGTGCCAGCAGCCAAACAACAGGGGGCACTGGAAACACCATATATTTT. It specifies CASSQTTGGTGNTIYF.

V usage is TRBV3-1 (or the pseudogene TRBV3-2) and J usage is TRBJ2-1, with 11 bases matching TRBD1. The V segment lost 0 bases and the J segment 6 bases; nucleotides outside the gene matches: 10. CDR1 and CDR2 from the germline V gene are LGHDT and YNNKEL (reference sequence). This CDR3 contains 18 residues. The CDR3 sequence: CASSQDLRDRGSLNEQFF. CDR3 nucleotides: TGTGCCAGCAGCCAAGATTTACGGGACAGGGGGTCCCTCAATGAGCAGTTCTTC.

The table lists this clone with a few counts. This chain links TRBV6-5 with TRBJ1-6; 11 bases are a match to TRBD1. This CDR3 has 15 amino acids. Germline trimming cut 2 bases from V and 9 bases from J; bases unmatched to any gene: 3. Looked up from germline, CDR1 is MNHEY and CDR2 is SVGAGI. CDR3 in DNA: TGTGCCAGCAGTTACCGGGACAGGGGGTTTTCACCCCTCCACTTT. Protein: CASSYRDRGFSPLHF.

This chain joins TRBV24-1 and TRBJ2-5; the D gene is possibly TRBD2 (5 bases). The CDR3 runs to 16 residues. Trimming pared 0 bases from V and 1 base from J, leaving 11 bases between. Germline V gene data show CDR1 as KGHDR and CDR2 as SFDVKD. The CDR3 region has the DNA TGTGCCACCAGTGATTTGCATAGAGGGTCCCAAGAGACCCAGTACTTC. Translation: CATSDLHRGSQETQYF.

V is TRBV5-6 and J is TRBJ2-2; 7 positions agree with TRBD2. Losses at the gene ends were 0 bases for V and 6 bases for J; bases not matched to a gene: 8. The germline V gene has CDR1 SGHDT and CDR2 YYEEEE. This CDR3 is 16 amino acids long. Written as DNA, the CDR3 is TGTGCCAGCAGCTTGGTGGGCGGGGGTCTCGCCGGGGAGCTGTTTTTT. Its translation: CASSLVGGGLAGELFF.

V gene TRBV7-3 combines with J gene TRBJ2-2, with D hard to call. The CDR3 runs 14 residues. With 3 bases removed from V and 0 bases from J, the gap between germline ends came to 5 bases. Germline CDR1 SGHTA, CDR2 FQGTGA. The CDR3 DNA follows: TGTGCCAGCAGCTTTACACCGAACACCGGGGAGCTGTTTTTT. This codes for CASSFTPNTGELFF.

The chain combines TRBV10-3 with TRBJ2-7; D is possibly TRBD1 (5 bases). The CDR3 length is 15 residues. In germline, CDR1 is ENHRY, CDR2 SYGVKD. Trimming removed 0 bases from V and 0 bases from J, with 9 bases in between. Written as DNA, the CDR3 is TGTGCCATCAGTGAGTCGAGACAGCACTCCTACGAGCAGTACTTC. Amino acids: CAISESRQHSYEQYF.

This chain connects TRBV5-1 to TRBJ2-3, with D maybe TRBD2 (5 bases). V was pared by 1 base and J by 0 bases, with 15 bases between. This CDR3 spans 17 amino acids. Germline V CDR1 and CDR2: SGHRS, YFSETQ. The CDR3 here is CASSLRQEAFSTDTQYF. The CDR3 coding sequence is TGCGCCAGCAGCTTGAGGCAGGAGGCTTTTAGCACAGATACGCAGTATTTT.

The V and J genes are TRBV5-1 and TRBJ2-5; tentatively, D is TRBD2 (5 bases). CDR1 SGHRS and CDR2 YFSETQ come from the germline V gene. The CDR3 covers 13 residues. Trimming left V 8 bases short and J 2 bases short, with 13 bases between. The CDR3 bases are TGCGCCAGTACACTAGGAACGCAAGAGACCCAGTACTTC. Residues: CASTLGTQETQYF.